This passage covers 11 T cell receptor beta chains from one sample sequenced in a study of CD8+CD57+ T cells in acquired aplastic anemia. CD8+CD57+ cell expansion, shown by flow cytometry, had occurred in the patients selected for sequencing. Genomic DNA was employed as the template in profiling TCR beta VDJ and CDR3. MiXCR was run by TCRdb on the reads, yielding one entry per CDR3 protein. The sample comprises roughly 170,000 distinct CDR3 sequences, almost 50% of which are singletons, and around 13% rests with the top ten. Material: sorted CD4+, CD8+, or CD8+CD57+ T cells (not recorded which) from PBMCs. These receptors all come from a human donor with aplastic anemia.

This clonotype has only one observation. The chain has TRBV9 and TRBJ2-1; no firm D call. V gave up 0 bases and J gave up 8 bases, with 15 bases separating them. CDR3 length: 15 amino acids. Germline CDR1 SGDLS, CDR2 YYNGEE. CDR3 loop: CASSVEGRIFDEQFF. CDR3 bases: TGTGCCAGCAGCGTAGAAGGACGGATTTTCGATGAGCAGTTCTTC.

In its sample, this clonotype was seen many times. The chain uses TRBV12-3 or TRBV12-4 and TRBJ2-5; 13 positions agree with TRBD2. With 8 bases clipped from V and 7 bases from J, the junction kept 13 bases outside the gene matches. CDR3 size: 16 residues. CDR3 in DNA: TGTGCCAGCCTACTAGCGGGGGGGCTTTCCCATGGGACCCAGTACTTC. Translated, it gives CASLLAGGLSHGTQYF.

Remarks on this clonotype: A single base separates this from a much larger clone, so it may be a read error. V usage is TRBV5-1 and J usage is TRBJ1-2; 9 bases map to TRBD1. Germline V CDR1 and CDR2: SGHRS, YFSETQ. The length of the CDR3 is 15 residues. The CDR3 sequence is CSSSLDGTGYGGYTF. The CDR3 DNA sequence: TGCTCCAGCAGCTTGGACGGGACAGGGTATGGAGGCTACACCTTC.

Notes on this clonotype: One end of the junction varies from germline; a read error may be responsible. The V and J genes are TRBV7-9 and TRBJ1-2; D not resolved. Germline values: CDR1 SEHNR, CDR2 FQNEAQ (reference sequence). The CDR3 runs to 13 residues. CDR3 nucleotides: TGTGCCAGCAGCCCGGGTCGAAACTATGGCTGCACCTTC. This sequence encodes CASSPGRNYGCTF. The full variable domain, with the rest looked up from reference TRBV7-9 and TRBJ1-2, is DTGVSQNPRHKITKRGQNVTFRCDPISEHNRLYWYRQTLGQGPEFLTYFQNEAQLEKSRLLSDRFSAERPKGSFSTLEIQRTEQGDSAMYLCASSPGRNYGCTFGSGTRLTVV.

A remark on this clonotype: A much larger clone differs by one base, so this may be a read error. V gene TRBV5-4 combines with J gene TRBJ2-1, with TRBD2 as a possible D gene (5 bases). CDR3 length: 11 amino acids. Germline-derived CDR1 and CDR2 are SGHNT and YYREEE (reference sequence). Trimming took 3 bases from V and 10 from J, leaving 8 bases between them. The CDR3 protein is CASSSEGEQFF. The CDR3 DNA reads as TGTGCCAGCAGCTCTGAGGGCGAGCAGTTCTTC.

This clonotype was picked up many times. This chain connects TRBV4-2 to TRBJ2-3, with TRBD2 matching 9 bases. The junction had 9 bases not matched to a gene; V was cut back by 1 base and J by 4 bases. The germline CDR1 and CDR2 sequences are LGHNA and YNFKEQ. CDR3 size: 17 residues. The CDR3 here is CASSQGRGGGAADTQYF. CDR3 nucleotides: TGTGCCAGCAGCCAAGGGCGGGGCGGGGGGGCGGCAGATACGCAGTATTTT.

V gene TRBV10-1 combines with J gene TRBJ2-7, with 7 positions matching TRBD2. Germline trimming cut 10 bases from V and 0 bases from J; bases unmatched to any gene: 12. Germline V gene data show CDR1 as WNHNN and CDR2 as SYGVQD (reference sequence). The CDR3 has 15 residues. The CDR3 bases are TGCGCCACCCCGAGGCGGCGGGAGAGCTCCTACGAGCAGTACTTC. Protein product: CATPRRRESSYEQYF.

This clonotype was seen repeatedly, ten times or more. The rearrangement uses TRBV12-3 or TRBV12-4 and TRBJ1-1, with 8 bases fitting TRBD1. Unmatched junction bases numbered 4, after V lost 6 bases and J lost 4 bases. The CDR3 covers 13 residues. The CDR3 DNA follows: TGTGCCAGCAGGGGACAGGACCCCACTGAAGCTTTCTTT. Translation: CASRGQDPTEAFF.

The chain carries TRBV5-5 and TRBJ2-5; a possible D gene is TRBD2 (5 bases). The V end lost 6 bases, the J end lost 1 base, and 19 bases lay between the germline ends. CDR3 length: 16 amino acids. Germline V gene sequence: CDR1 SGHKS, CDR2 YYEKEE (reference sequence). The CDR3 DNA sequence: TGTGCCAGCACCGTTAGTGTCCGGGAAGTCCAAGAGACCCAGTACTTC. Translating gives CASTVSVREVQETQYF.

This rearrangement joins TRBV10-2 to TRBJ2-1, with D perhaps TRBD2 (5 bases). Deletions cut 2 bases from V and 11 bases from J, with 10 bases between. From germline, CDR1 is WSHSY and CDR2 SAAADI. The CDR3 spans 12 residues. CDR3 DNA: TGCGCCAGCAGTGAGGGGCGGACTCAGCAGTTCTTC. Its translation: CASSEGRTQQFF.

In its sample, this clonotype was seen many times. The chain carries TRBV7-9 and TRBJ1-2; D unclear. V lost 1 base and J lost 4, with 10 bases in between. The CDR3 sequence is 14 residues long. CDR1 SEHNR and CDR2 FQNEAQ come from the germline V gene (reference sequence). CDR3 sequence reads: CASSLEFSLYGYTF. CDR3 in DNA: TGTGCCAGCAGCTTAGAGTTCAGTCTCTATGGCTACACCTTC.